The rows below give T cell receptor beta chains drawn from one sample of a study of cytomegalovirus exposure and HLA in healthy donors. TCRdb keeps only in-frame clones here, not all; method: immunoSEQ multiplex PCR. This table holds roughly 150,000 clones, more than 65% found once. The sample comprised PBMCs. The receptors were gathered from a man between 25 and 39 years old in good health and CMV-seronegative. Each CDR3 is given with its conserved first and last residue. Each record gives: V gene, J gene, CDR3 protein.

>TRBV30|TRBJ2-7
CAWKLRRTGIYEQYF
>TRBV9|TRBJ2-7
CASSVGASATYEQYF
>TRBV5-1|TRBJ2-2
CASSSRPSGNTGELFF
>TRBV7-8|TRBJ1-3
CASSRGQIQGNTIYF
>TRBV7-2|TRBJ2-7
CASSLAGASGEQYF
>TRBV9|TRBJ1-6
CASSVDAFAGQGRSPLHF
>TRBV7-3|TRBJ1-1
CASSDGGNTNTEAFF
>TRBV19|TRBJ2-1
CASSIASYNEQFF
>TRBV6-1|TRBJ2-6
CASSGAFSGANVLTF
>TRBV6-1|TRBJ2-2
CASSGRGGFGGELFF
>TRBV6-6|TRBJ2-1
CASSTGESYNEQFF
>TRBV7-9|TRBJ1-2
CASSLVQGRNYTF
>TRBV30|TRBJ2-2
CAWSGGEPGELFF
>TRBV10-3|TRBJ1-1
CAISDGVVNTEAFF
>TRBV4-3|TRBJ2-2
CASSQQLGATGELFF
>TRBV15|TRBJ2-5
CATSRGRLAVQETQYF
>TRBV6-5|TRBJ2-7
CASSRDSQTYEQYF
>TRBV4-1|TRBJ1-4
CASSQVGGITNEKLFF
>TRBV18|TRBJ1-6
CASSPGDRVNSPLHF
>TRBV7-8|TRBJ2-2
CASESGGYNTGELFF
>TRBV5-1|TRBJ2-7
CASSRGTGSPYEQYF
>TRBV29-1|TRBJ1-3
CSVEGGSSGNTIYF
>TRBV30|TRBJ1-4
CAWGTTGTANNEKLFF
>TRBV30|TRBJ1-1
CAWTRPLRSGTEAFF
>TRBV6-5|TRBJ2-5
CASSQRTGVETQYF
>TRBV30|TRBJ1-5
CAWSPKPQGAHQPQHF
>TRBV6-6|TRBJ2-3
CASSFSGQGSDTQYF
>TRBV30|TRBJ2-3
CAWSVRAVLTDTQYF
>TRBV18|TRBJ2-7
CASSRGQGTPYEQYF
>TRBV29-1|TRBJ2-3
CSVRTGASTDTQYF
>TRBV6-5|TRBJ2-2
CASSYTGRPGELFF
>TRBV30|TRBJ2-6
CALGRANVLTF
>TRBV27|TRBJ2-7
CASRTVSGNTYEQYF
>TRBV6-4|TRBJ2-7
CASSPDRSSYEQYF
>TRBV28|TRBJ1-5
CASRGLQGPSNSAQHF
>TRBV6-5|TRBJ2-3
CASTKPGTAQQYF
>TRBV13|TRBJ1-5
CASSQGSSNQPQHF
>TRBV5-4|TRBJ2-5
CASSLGGGRARETQYF
>TRBV6-5|TRBJ2-5
CASSSQGAGETQYF
>TRBV6-1|TRBJ2-3
CASSEWTSGRGRSDTQYF
>TRBV5-6|TRBJ1-1
CASSLGDWRSEAFF
>TRBV28|TRBJ1-6
CASTPGQANSPLHF
>TRBV4-1|TRBJ2-7
CASSQDGAAYSYEQYF
>TRBV19|TRBJ1-2
CASSIEGQGYYGYTF
>TRBV5-1|TRBJ2-5
CASSLAGGGTETQYF
>TRBV14|TRBJ2-5
CASSQEGLASETQYF
>TRBV6-5|TRBJ2-4
CASTSREAKNIQYF
>TRBV27|TRBJ2-7
CASSSRRTSGVVWEQYF
>TRBV28|TRBJ2-5
CASRKLAGMEGETQYF
>TRBV30|TRBJ1-1
CAWDRGNTEAFF